This record looks at one TCR beta chain sequence and its context. This clone was counted a single time. Its target antigen remains unknown. Base qualities are not at hand, and no much larger clone is one base apart. This entry is derived from a study of shared clonotypes between healthy human individuals (dated by TCRdb to 2020 to 2022). For the study in its entirety: The cohort comprised two women and a few men aged 18 to 49 years. Per donor, leukapheresis produced somewhere between about 0.9 and 10 billion PBMCs. To increase sequencing depth and limit assay-specific biases, different laboratories used diverse techniques to prepare libraries and sequence TCR repertoires. Per donor, three plates each were used for CD4 naive and CD4 memory, two for CD8 naive, and one for CD8 memory. Blood TCR repertoires of a handful of healthy adults were deeply sequenced to estimate repertoire size and the extent of clonotype sharing between individuals.

CD8 naive samples consisted of CD45RO-negative cells that were positively selected for CCR7, yielding a CD45RA+CCR7+ population without TemRA cells. The donors were healthy, HIV-negative adults with no recently reported acute infections or vaccinations. Every donor was a Caucasian adult living in Nashville, Tennessee, USA. After blood collection by leukapheresis, PBMCs were isolated using Ficoll-Histopaque density gradient centrifugation and then cryopreserved in the vapor phase of liquid nitrogen. Analytical flow cytometry was used to check the purity and quantity of every magnetically sorted T cell population. From each sorted fraction, genomic DNA was isolated and quantified by UV absorbance on a Nanodrop 2000c. Trimming takes 5 bases from V and 1 base from J, and the germline ends sit 12 bases apart. Per the germline V gene, SGHVS is the CDR1 and FQNEAQ is the CDR2. The CDR3 contains 14 residues, cysteine and phenylalanine counted. Only the CDR3 DNA is retained, 42 bases long and in frame from the first base.

Using the deep immunoSEQ assay, multiplex PCR amplified TCR CDR3 regions from genomic DNA. Extracted genomic DNA from each cell subset was distributed evenly across all wells of several immunoSEQ 96-well plates, and each plate was treated as a replicate. For sorted subsets, each replicate PCR was loaded with roughly 190 ng genomic DNA, equivalent to 25,000 to 35,000 T cell genomes. Purified libraries were measured with a Qubit 3.0 fluorometer, size-checked on a Bioanalyzer 2100, and measured again with the KAPA Library Quantification kit. Every immunoSEQ 96-well plate was sequenced on a separate single-read 150-cycle Illumina NextSeq 550 flow cell. The paper's processing steps were these. The immunoSEQ output contained only junctional sequences without quality scores, so filtering could not match that applied to full-length reads. To assign V/J genes and CDR3, sequences were annotated using PyIR, a Python wrapper for IgBLAST v1.9, with IMGT germline references. Reads were removed for weak V/J assignments (E-value above 1e-6), missing CDR3, stop codons, out-of-frame junctions, or ambiguous translated residues. A V3J clonotype was defined by an identical inferred V gene, J gene, and CDR3 amino acid sequence. Percentage overlap between repertoires was calculated by dividing the number of shared unique clonotypes by the size of the smaller repertoire. RTK rarefaction, the Chao1 estimator, and Recon v2.1 estimates of unobserved clonotypes were used to assess repertoire richness. OLGA was used to compute generation probabilities for all TCRbeta clonotypes that the gDNA method yielded from a handful of donors. This is the immuneACCESS table as TCRdb keeps it, with only in-frame sequences that have V and J called. A part of the clones is gone; compared with another copy, unresolved V genes explain less than half, and the rest is unexplained. Clonal size and the V and J genes are those of that table, whereas D and trimming came from the DNA. Within this sample are about 2.1 million clones, with around 93% of them counted one time only. Approximately 1.7% of the sample comes from the top ten.

Here is what the overall study found, with its caveats: Naive subsets generally had larger estimated clonotype richness than memory subsets. Even with the large sequencing depth, rarefaction of the sorted-subset datasets indicated that sequencing was incomplete. Sampling was restricted to blood, and TCR repertoires in tissue are likely to differ from TCR repertoires in blood. When a handful of donors were compared, the shared fraction of clonotypes was about 5.5% for naive CD4, more than 3% for naive CD8, 2.3% for memory CD4, and about 0.36% for memory CD8. Pairwise subsampling indicated that sequencing depth was expected to affect the degree of clonotype sharing among donors. The genetic and exposure-history diversity represented was limited by the small number of donors. Compared with non-shared clonotypes, clonotypes shared by all four sorted-subset donors had higher generation probabilities.

The TCR comes from a man aged 18 to 35 in good health. Some clones in this sample may be carry-over from other donors' samples. The chain was built from TRBV7-8 and TRBJ2-7, with the D call perhaps TRBD1 or TRBD2, each one matching 5 bases. The sample consisted of naive CD8+ T cells from PBMCs. The meaning of the sample's cell subset or site label: CD45RA+CCR7+. The CDR3 sequence is CASSPRDHSYEQYF. The sequence in DNA is TGTGCCAGCAGCCCTCGGGACCATTCCTACGAGCAGTACTTC.